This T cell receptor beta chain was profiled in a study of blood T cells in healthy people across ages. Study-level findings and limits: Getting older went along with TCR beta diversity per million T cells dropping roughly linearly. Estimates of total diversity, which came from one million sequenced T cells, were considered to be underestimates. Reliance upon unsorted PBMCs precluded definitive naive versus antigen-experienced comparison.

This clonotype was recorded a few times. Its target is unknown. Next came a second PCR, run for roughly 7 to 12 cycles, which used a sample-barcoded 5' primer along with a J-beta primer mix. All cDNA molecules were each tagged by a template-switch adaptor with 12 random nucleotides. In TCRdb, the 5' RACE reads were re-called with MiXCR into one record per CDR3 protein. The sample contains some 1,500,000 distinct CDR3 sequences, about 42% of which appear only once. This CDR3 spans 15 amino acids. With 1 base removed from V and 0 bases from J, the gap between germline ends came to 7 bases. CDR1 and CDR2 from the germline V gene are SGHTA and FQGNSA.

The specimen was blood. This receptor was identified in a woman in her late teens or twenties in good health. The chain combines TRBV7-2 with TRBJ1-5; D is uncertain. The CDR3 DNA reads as TGTGCCAGCAGCTTAGGACATTATAGCAATCAGCCCCAGCATTTT. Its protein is CASSLGHYSNQPQHF.